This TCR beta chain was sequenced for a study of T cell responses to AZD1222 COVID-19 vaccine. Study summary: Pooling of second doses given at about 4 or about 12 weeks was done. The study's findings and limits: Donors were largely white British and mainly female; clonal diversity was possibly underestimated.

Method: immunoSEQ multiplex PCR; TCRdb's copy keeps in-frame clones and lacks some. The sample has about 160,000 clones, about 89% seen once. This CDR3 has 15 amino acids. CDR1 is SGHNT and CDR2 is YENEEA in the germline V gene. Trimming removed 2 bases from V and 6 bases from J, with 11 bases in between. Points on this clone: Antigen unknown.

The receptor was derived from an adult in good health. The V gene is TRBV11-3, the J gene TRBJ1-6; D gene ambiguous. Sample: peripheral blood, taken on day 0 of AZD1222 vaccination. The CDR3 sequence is CASSLPEAVNSPLHF. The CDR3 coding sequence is TGTGCCAGCAGCTTACCGGAGGCCGTTAATTCACCCCTCCACTTT.